This paragraph covers one TCR beta chain sequence. Repertoires were generated with immunoSEQ multiplex PCR, while TCRdb's copy carries only in-frame clones and drops some. This table holds 130,000 to 150,000 clones, roughly 85% found once. This sample stems from a study of blood T cell repertoires in COVID-19. Study details: Whether acute or convalescent, the COVID-19 samples came from the United States, Italy and Spain. From T cells, B-cell-depleted T cells, or PBMCs came the material, which was cDNA or gDNA.

Trimming at V came to 5 bases and at J to 4 bases, leaving 4 bases not matched to a gene. This CDR3 is 13 amino acids long. CDR1 is SEHNR, CDR2 FQNEAQ, per germline (reference sequence). The chain employs TRBV7-9 and TRBJ1-1, with 7 bases lining up with TRBD1. This sequence originates from a man aged 55 to 70 with acute or convalescent COVID-19. The source material was peripheral blood. CDR3 DNA sequence: TGTGCCAGCAGCCGACAGGGAACCACTGAAGCTTTCTTT. Protein: CASSRQGTTEAFF.